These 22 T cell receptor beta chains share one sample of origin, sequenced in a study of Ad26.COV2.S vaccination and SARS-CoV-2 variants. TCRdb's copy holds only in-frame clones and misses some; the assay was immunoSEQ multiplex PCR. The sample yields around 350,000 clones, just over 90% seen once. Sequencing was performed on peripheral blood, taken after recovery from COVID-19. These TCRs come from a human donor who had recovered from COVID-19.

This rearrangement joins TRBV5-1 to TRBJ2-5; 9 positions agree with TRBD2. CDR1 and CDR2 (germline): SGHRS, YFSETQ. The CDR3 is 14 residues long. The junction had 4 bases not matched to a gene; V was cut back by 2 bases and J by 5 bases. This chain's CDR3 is CASSLGGGAETQYF. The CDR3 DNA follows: TGCGCCAGCAGCTTAGGCGGGGGGGCGGAGACCCAGTACTTC.

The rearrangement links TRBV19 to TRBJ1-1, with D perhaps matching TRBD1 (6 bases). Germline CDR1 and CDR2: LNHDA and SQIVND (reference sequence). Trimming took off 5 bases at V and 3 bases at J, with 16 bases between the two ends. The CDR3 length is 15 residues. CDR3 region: CASSPTRTVYTEAFF. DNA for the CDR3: TGTGCCAGTAGTCCCACGAGGACAGTCTACACTGAAGCTTTCTTT.

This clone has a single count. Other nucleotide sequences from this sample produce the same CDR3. The CDR3 protein is CASSLGRGETQYF. CDR3 bases: TGTGCCAGCAGCTTGGGAAGGGGAGAGACCCAGTACTTC. The V call is TRBV5-4, the J call TRBJ2-5, with a weak D call TRBD1 (5 bases). V was clipped by 0 bases and J by 4 bases, with 7 bases between them. The CDR3 covers 13 residues. From germline, CDR1 is SGHNT and CDR2 YYREEE (reference sequence).

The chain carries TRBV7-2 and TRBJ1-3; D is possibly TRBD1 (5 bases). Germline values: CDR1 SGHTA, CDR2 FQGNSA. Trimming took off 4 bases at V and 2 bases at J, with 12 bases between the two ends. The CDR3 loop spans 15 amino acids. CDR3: CASSSRVSPGNTIYF. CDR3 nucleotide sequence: TGTGCCAGCAGCTCCAGGGTCAGTCCTGGAAACACCATATATTTT.

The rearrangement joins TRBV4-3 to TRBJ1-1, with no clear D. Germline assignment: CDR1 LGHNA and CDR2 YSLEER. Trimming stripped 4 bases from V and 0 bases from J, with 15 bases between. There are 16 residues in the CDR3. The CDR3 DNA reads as TGCGCCAGCAGCCCCACAGCCGGGTCCATGAACACTGAAGCTTTCTTT. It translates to CASSPTAGSMNTEAFF.

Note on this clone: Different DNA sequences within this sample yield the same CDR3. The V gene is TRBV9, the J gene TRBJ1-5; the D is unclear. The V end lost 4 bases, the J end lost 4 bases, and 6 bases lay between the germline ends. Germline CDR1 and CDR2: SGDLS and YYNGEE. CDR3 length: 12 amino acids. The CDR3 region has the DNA TGTGCCAGCAGCTCCGGAAATCAGCCCCAGCATTTT. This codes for CASSSGNQPQHF. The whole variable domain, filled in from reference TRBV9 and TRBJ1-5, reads DSGVTQTPKHLITATGQRVTLRCSPRSGDLSVYWYQQSLDQGLQFLIQYYNGEERAKGNILERFSAQQFPDLHSELNLSSLELGDSALYFCASSSGNQPQHFGDGTRLSIL.

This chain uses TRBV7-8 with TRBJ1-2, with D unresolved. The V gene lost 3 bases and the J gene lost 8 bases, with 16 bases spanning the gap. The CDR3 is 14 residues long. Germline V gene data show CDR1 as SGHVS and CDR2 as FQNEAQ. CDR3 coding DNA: TGTGCCAGCAGCTTTGACAAGCCCACTCTAGGCTACACCTTC. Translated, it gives CASSFDKPTLGYTF.

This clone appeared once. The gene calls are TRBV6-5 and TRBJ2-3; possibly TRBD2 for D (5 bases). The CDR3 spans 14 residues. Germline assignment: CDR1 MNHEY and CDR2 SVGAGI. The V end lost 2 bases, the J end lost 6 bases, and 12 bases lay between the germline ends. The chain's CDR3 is CASSYGLPPDTQYF. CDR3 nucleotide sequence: TGTGCCAGCAGTTACGGACTTCCCCCGGATACGCAGTATTTT.

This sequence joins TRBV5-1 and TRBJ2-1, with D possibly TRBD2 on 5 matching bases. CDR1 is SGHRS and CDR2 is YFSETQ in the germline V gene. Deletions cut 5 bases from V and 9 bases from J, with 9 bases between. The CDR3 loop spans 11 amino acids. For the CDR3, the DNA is TGCGCCAGCAGTCAACTAGGTGAGCAGTTCTTC. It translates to CASSQLGEQFF.

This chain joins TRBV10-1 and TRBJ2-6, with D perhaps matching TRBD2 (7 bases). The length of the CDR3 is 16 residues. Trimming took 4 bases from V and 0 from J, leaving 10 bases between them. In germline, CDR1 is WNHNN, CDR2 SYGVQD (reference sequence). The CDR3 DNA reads TGCGCCAGCAGTGCGGGGGGCGTCTCTGGGGCCAACGTCCTGACTTTC. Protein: CASSAGGVSGANVLTF.

The CDR3 region has the DNA TGTGCCAGCAGCCATCCAAAGGGGACAGGGGGCTCCTACGAGCAGTACTTC. This codes for CASSHPKGTGGSYEQYF. The chain combines TRBV4-2 with TRBJ2-7; 11 bases are a match to TRBD1. Germline V gives CDR1 LGHNA, CDR2 YNFKEQ. This CDR3 region has 17 residues. Trimming removed 3 bases from V and 0 bases from J; junction bases left unmatched: 7.

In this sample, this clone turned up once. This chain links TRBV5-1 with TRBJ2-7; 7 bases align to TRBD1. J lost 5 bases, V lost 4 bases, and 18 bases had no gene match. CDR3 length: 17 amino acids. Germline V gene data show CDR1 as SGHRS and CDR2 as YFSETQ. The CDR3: CASSRQPTGTFLDEQYF. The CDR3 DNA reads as TGCGCCAGCAGCCGCCAACCGACAGGGACCTTTTTGGACGAGCAGTACTTC.

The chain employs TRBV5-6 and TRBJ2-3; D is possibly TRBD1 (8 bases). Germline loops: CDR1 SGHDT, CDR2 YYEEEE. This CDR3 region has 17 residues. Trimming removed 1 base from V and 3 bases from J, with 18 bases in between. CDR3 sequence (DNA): TGTGCCAGCAGCTTGCAAGCGGGACAGGATGGGACAGATACGCAGTATTTT. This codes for CASSLQAGQDGTDTQYF.

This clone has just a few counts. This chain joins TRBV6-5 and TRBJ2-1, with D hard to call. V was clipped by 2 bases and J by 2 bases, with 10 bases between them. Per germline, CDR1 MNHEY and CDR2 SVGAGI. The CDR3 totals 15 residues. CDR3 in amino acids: CASSYGSRPYNEQFF. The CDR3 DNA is TGTGCCAGCAGTTACGGTAGTAGACCCTACAATGAGCAGTTCTTC.

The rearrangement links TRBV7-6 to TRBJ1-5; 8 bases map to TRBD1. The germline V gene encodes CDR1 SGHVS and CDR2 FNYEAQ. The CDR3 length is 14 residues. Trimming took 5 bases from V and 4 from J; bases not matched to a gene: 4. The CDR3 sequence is CASSPGQGNQPQHF. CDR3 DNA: TGTGCCAGCAGCCCCGGACAGGGTAATCAGCCCCAGCATTTT.

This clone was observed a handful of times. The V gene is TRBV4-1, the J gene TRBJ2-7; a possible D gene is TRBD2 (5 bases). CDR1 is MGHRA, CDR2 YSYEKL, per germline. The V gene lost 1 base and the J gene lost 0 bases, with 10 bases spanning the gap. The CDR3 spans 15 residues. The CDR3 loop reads CASSQVLRDSYEQYF. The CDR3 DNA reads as TGCGCCAGCAGCCAAGTTCTCCGGGACTCCTACGAGCAGTACTTC.

CDR3 amino acids: CASSLGGGSYNEQFF. The CDR3 DNA sequence: TGTGCCAGCAGCCTGGGTGGTGGCTCCTACAATGAGCAGTTCTTC. The chain has TRBV7-6 and TRBJ2-1; D unresolved. Germline-derived CDR1 and CDR2 are SGHVS and FNYEAQ. Trimming pared 5 bases from V and 0 bases from J, leaving 11 bases between. The CDR3 runs 15 residues.

In DNA form, the CDR3 reads TGCGCCAGCAGTGTTGGGACAGGCACAGATACGCAGTATTTT. Translation: CASSVGTGTDTQYF. The J gene is TRBJ2-3, the V gene TRBV10-1, with TRBD1 matching over 7 bases. Germline-derived CDR1 and CDR2 are WNHNN and SYGVQD (reference sequence). V trimming: 4 bases; J trimming: 1 base; junction bases outside the gene matches: 2. CDR3 length: 14 residues.

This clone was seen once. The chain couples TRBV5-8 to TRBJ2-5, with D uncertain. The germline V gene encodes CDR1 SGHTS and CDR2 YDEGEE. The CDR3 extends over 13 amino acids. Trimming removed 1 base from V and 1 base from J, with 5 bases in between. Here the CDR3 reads CASSLWTQETQYF. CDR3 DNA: TGTGCCAGCAGCTTGTGGACCCAAGAGACCCAGTACTTC.

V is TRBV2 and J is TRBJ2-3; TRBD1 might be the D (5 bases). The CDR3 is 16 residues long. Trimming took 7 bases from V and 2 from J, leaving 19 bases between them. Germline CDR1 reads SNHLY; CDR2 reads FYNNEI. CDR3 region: CASNPGPGRLTDTQYF. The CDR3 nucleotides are TGTGCCAGCAACCCAGGGCCGGGCAGGCTCACAGATACGCAGTATTTT.

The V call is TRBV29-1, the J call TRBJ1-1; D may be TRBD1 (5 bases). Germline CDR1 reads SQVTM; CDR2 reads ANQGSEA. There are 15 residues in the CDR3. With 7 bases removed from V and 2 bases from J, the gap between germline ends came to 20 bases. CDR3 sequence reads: CSAGTFRRINTEAFF. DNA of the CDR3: TGCAGCGCGGGGACCTTCAGGAGAATAAACACTGAAGCTTTCTTT.

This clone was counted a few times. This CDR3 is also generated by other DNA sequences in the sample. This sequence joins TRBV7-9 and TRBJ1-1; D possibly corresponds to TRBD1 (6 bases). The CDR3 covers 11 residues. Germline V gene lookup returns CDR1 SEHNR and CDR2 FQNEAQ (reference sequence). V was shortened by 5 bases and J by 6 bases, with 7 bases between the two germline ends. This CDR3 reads CASSTGSEAFF. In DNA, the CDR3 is TGTGCCAGCAGCACAGGGTCTGAAGCTTTCTTT.